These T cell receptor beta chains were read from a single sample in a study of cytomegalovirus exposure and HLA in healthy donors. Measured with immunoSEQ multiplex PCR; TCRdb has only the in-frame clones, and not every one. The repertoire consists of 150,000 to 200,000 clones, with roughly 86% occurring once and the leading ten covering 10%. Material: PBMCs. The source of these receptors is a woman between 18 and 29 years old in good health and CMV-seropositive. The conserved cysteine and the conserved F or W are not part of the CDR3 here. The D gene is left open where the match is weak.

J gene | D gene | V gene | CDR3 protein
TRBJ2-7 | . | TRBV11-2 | ASSSPDEQY
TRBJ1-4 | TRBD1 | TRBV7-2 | ASSLGRGYEKLF
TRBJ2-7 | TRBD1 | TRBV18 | ASSPGQGGTYEQY
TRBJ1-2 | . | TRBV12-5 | ASGPGQPNYGYT
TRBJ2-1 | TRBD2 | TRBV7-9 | ASSLRAGGPFEQF
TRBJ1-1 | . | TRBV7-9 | ASSLGTVVEAF
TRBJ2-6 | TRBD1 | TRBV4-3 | ASSPTGGSGANVLT
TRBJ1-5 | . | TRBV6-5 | ASSLGDVGQPQH
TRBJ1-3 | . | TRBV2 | ASSEYGNTIY
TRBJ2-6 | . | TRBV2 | ASRDLDSSSGANVLT
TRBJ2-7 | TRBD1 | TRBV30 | AYQGARGYEQY
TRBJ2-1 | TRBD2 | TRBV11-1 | ASSLAIAGVRVQF
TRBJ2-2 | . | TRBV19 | ASSIGRRSAGELF
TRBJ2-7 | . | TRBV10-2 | ASSATGVTYEQY
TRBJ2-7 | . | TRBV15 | ATSRASRVGEQY
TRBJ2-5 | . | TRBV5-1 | ASSLVGSQETQY
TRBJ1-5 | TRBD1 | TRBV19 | ASSKQGTSRPQH
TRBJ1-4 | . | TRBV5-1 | ASSLAAAGDEKLF